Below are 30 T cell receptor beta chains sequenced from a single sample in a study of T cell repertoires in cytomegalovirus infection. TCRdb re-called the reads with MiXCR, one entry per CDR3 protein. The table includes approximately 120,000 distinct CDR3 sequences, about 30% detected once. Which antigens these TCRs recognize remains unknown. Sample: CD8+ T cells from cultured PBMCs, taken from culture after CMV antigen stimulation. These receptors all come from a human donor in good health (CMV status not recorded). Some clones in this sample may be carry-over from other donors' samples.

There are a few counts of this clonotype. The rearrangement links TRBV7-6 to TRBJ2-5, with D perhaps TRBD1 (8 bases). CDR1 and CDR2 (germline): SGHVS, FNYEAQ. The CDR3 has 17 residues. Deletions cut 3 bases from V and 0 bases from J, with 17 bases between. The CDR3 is CASSFEQGEGNQETQYF. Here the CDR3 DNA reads TGTGCCAGCAGCTTCGAACAGGGGGAGGGTAACCAAGAGACCCAGTACTTC.

CDR3 sequence: CASSQEPLNGRETQYF. CDR3 sequence (DNA): TGTGCCAGCAGCCAAGAGCCCCTAAACGGTCGGGAGACCCAGTACTTC. This sequence joins TRBV4-2 and TRBJ2-5; no reliable D call. The germline V gene encodes CDR1 LGHNA and CDR2 YNFKEQ. The CDR3 runs 16 residues. Trimming pared 0 bases from V and 5 bases from J, leaving 16 bases between.

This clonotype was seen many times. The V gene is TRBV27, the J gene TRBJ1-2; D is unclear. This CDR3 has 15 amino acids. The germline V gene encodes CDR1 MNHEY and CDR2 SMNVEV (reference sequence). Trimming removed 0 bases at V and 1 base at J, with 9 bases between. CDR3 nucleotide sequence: TGTGCCAGCAGTTTATCAGCGGCTCTTAACTATGGCTACACCTTC. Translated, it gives CASSLSAALNYGYTF.

CDR3: CASSFQDRGSNYGYTF. The CDR3 DNA reads TGTGCCAGCAGTTTCCAGGACAGGGGGTCTAACTATGGCTACACCTTC. The chain carries TRBV28 and TRBJ1-2, with 10 bases lining up with TRBD1. In germline, CDR1 is MDHEN, CDR2 SYDVKM. Trimming removed 3 bases from V and 0 bases from J; junction bases left unmatched: 4. This CDR3 has 16 amino acids.

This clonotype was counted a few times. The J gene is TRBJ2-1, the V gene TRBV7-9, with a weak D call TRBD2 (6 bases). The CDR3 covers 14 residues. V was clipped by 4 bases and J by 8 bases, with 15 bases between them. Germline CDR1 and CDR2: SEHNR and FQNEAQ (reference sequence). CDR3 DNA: TGTGCCAGCAGCTCAACTAGACTAGGGTATGAGCAGTTCTTC. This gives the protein CASSSTRLGYEQFF.

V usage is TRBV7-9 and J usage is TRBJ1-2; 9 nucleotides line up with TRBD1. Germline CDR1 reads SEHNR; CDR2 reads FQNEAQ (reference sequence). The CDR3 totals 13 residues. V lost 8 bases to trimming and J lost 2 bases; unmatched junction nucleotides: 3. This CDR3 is CASSGTGNYGYTF. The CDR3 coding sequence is TGTGCCAGCTCCGGGACAGGGAACTATGGCTACACCTTC.

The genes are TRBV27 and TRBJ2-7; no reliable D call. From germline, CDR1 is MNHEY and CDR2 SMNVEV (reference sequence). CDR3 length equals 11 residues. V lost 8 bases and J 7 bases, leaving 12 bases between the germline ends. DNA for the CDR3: TGTGCCAGCGGCAGCCCCGTGGAGCAGTACTTC. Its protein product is CASGSPVEQYF.

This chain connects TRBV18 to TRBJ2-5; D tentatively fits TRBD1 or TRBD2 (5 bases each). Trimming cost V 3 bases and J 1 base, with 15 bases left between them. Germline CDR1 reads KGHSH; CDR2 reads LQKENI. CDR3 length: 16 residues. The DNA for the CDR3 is TGTGCCAGCTCACCGCTCCGTTCGGGACCCCAAGAGACCCAGTACTTC. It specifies CASSPLRSGPQETQYF.

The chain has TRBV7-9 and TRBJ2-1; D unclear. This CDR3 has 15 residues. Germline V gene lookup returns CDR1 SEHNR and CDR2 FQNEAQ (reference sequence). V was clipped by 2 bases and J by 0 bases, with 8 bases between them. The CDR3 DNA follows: TGTGCCAGCAGCTTAACCTCCAGCTCCTACAATGAGCAGTTCTTC. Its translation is CASSLTSSSYNEQFF.

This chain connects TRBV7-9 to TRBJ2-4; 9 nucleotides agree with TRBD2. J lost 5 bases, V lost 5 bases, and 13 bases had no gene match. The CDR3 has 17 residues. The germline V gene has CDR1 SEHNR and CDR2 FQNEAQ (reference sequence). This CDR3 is CASSPNRLAEDQNIQYF. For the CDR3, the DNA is TGTGCCAGCAGCCCCAATCGACTAGCGGAGGACCAAAACATTCAGTACTTC. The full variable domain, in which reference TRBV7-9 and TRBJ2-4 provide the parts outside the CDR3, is DTGVSQNPRHKITKRGQNVTFRCDPISEHNRLYWYRQTLGQGPEFLTYFQNEAQLEKSRLLSDRFSAERPKGSFSTLEIQRTEQGDSAMYLCASSPNRLAEDQNIQYFGAGTRLSVL.

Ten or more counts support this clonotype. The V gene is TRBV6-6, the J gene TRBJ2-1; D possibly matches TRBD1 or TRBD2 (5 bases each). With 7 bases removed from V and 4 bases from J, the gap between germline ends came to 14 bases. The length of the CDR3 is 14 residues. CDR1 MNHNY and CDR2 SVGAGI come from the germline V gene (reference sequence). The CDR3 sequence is CASTYGAQYNEQFF. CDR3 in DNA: TGTGCCAGCACCTACGGGGCGCAGTACAATGAGCAGTTCTTC.

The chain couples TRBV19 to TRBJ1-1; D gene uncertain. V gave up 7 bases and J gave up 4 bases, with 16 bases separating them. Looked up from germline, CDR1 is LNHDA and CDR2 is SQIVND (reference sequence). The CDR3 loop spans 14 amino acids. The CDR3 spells CASKIGAAGTEAFF. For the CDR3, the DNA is TGTGCCAGTAAAATAGGAGCCGCGGGCACTGAAGCTTTCTTT.

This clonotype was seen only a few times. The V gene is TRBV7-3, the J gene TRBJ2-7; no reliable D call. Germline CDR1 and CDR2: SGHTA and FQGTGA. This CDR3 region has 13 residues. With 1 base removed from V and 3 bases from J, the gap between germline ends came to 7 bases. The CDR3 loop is CASSLIPSYEQYF. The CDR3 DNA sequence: TGTGCCAGCAGCTTAATACCTAGCTACGAGCAGTACTTC.

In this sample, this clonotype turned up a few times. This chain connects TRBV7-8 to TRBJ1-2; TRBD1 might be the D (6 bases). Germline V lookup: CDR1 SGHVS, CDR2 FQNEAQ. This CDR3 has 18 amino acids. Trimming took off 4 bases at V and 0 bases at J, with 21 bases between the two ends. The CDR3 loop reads CASSSDRDIRQTNYGYTF. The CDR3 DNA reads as TGTGCCAGCAGCTCCGACCGGGACATCCGTCAAACTAACTATGGCTACACCTTC.

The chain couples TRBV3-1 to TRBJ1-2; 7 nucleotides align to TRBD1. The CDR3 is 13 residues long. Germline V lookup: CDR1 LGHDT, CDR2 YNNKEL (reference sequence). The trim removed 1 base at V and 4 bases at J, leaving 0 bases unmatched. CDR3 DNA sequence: TGTGCCAGCAGCCAAGGACAGGGCTATGGCTACACCTTC. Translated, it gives CASSQGQGYGYTF.

The CDR3 region is CASSEPGTSGGYEQYF. CDR3 in DNA: TGTGCCAGCAGTGAACCCGGGACTAGCGGGGGTTACGAGCAGTACTTC. V gene TRBV2 combines with J gene TRBJ2-7; 14 nucleotides align to TRBD2. The junction had 4 bases not matched to a gene; V was cut back by 2 bases and J by 4 bases. This CDR3 has 16 amino acids. Per the germline V gene, CDR1 is SNHLY and CDR2 is FYNNEI.

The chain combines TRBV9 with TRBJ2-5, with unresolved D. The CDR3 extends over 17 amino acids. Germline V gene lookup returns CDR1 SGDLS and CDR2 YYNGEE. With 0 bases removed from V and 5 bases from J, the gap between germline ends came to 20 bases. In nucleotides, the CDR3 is TGTGCCAGCAGCGTAGCCCCTGTGGGCGGCGACTTCGAGACCCAGTACTTC. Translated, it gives CASSVAPVGGDFETQYF.

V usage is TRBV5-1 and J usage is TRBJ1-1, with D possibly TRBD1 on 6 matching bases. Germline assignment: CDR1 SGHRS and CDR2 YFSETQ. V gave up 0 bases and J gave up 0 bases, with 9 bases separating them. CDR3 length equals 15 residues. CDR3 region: CASSLVGQLNTEAFF. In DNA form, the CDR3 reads TGCGCCAGCAGCTTGGTGGGACAACTGAACACTGAAGCTTTCTTT.

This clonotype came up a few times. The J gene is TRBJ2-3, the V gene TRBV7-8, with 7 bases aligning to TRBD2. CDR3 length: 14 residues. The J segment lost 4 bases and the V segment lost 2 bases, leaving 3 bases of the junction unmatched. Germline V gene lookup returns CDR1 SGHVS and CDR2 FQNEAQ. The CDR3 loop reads CASSLLGGSDTQYF. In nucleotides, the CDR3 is TGTGCCAGCAGCTTACTGGGGGGGTCAGATACGCAGTATTTT.

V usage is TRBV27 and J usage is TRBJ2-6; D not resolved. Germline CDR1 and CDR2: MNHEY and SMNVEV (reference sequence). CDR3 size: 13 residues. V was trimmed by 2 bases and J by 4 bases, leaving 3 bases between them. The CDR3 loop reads CASSLAGANVLTF. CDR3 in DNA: TGTGCCAGCAGTTTAGCCGGGGCCAACGTCCTGACTTTC.

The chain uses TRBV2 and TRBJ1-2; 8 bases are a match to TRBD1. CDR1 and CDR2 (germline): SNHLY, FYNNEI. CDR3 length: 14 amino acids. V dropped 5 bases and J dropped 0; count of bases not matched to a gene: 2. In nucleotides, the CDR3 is TGTGCCAGCAGTCCGGGACAGGCTAACTATGGCTACACCTTC. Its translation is CASSPGQANYGYTF.

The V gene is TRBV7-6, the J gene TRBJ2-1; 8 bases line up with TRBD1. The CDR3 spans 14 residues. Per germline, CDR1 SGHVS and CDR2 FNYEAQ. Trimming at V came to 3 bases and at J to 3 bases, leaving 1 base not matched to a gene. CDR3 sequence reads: CASSFGTGYNEQFF. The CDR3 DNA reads TGTGCCAGCAGCTTTGGGACAGGCTACAATGAGCAGTTCTTC. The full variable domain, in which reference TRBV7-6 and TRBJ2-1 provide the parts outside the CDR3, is GAGVSQSPRYKVTKRGQDVALRCDPISGHVSLYWYRQALGQGPEFLTYFNYEAQQDKSGLPNDRFSAERPEGSISTLTIQRTEQRDSAMYRCASSFGTGYNEQFFGPGTRLTVL.

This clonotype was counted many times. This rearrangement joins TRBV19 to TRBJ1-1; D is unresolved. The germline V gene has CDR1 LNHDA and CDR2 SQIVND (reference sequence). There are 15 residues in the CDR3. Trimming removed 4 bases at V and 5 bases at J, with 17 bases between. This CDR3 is CASSTPWTFGTEAFF. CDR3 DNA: TGTGCCAGTAGTACCCCATGGACCTTCGGGACTGAAGCTTTCTTT.

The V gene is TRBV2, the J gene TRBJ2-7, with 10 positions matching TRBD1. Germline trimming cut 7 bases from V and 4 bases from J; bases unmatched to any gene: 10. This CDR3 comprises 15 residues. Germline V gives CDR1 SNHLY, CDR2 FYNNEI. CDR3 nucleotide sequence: TGTGCCAGCACTGCACAAGGGACAGGGGAGTACGAGCAGTACTTC. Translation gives CASTAQGTGEYEQYF.

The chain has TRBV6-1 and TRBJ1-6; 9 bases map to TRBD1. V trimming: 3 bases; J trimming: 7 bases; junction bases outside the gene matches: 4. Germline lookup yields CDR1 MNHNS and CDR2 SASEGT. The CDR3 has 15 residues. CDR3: CASSDDRGTNSPLHF. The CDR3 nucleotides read TGTGCCAGCAGTGATGACAGGGGGACAAATTCACCCCTCCACTTT.

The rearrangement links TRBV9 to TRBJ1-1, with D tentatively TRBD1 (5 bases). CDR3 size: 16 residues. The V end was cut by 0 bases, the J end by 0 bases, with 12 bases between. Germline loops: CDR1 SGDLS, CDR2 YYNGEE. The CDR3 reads CASSVVGAHLNTEAFF. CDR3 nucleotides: TGTGCCAGCAGCGTAGTAGGGGCACACCTGAACACTGAAGCTTTCTTT.

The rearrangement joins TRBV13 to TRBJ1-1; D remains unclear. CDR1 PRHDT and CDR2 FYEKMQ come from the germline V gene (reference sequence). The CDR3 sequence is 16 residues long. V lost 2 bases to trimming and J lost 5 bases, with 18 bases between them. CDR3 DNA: TGTGCCAGCAGCTTACGCGGGAGTGGTCGAAAAACTGAAGCTTTCTTT. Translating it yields CASSLRGSGRKTEAFF.

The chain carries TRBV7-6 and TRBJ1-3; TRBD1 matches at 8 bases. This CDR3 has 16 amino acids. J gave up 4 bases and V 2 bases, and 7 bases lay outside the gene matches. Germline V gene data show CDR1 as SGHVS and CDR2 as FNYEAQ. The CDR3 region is CASSLSPGTGGNTIYF. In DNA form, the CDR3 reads TGTGCCAGCAGCTTATCACCCGGGACAGGAGGAAACACCATATATTTT. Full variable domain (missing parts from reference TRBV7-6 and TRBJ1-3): GAGVSQSPRYKVTKRGQDVALRCDPISGHVSLYWYRQALGQGPEFLTYFNYEAQQDKSGLPNDRFSAERPEGSISTLTIQRTEQRDSAMYRCASSLSPGTGGNTIYFGEGSWLTVV.

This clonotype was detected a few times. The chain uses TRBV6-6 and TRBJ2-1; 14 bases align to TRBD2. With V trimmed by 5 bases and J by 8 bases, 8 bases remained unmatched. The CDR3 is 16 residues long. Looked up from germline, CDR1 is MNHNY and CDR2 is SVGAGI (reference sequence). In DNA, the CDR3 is TGTGCCAGCAGTCGGACTAGCGGGGGGTTCCGGGATGAGCAGTTCTTC. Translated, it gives CASSRTSGGFRDEQFF.

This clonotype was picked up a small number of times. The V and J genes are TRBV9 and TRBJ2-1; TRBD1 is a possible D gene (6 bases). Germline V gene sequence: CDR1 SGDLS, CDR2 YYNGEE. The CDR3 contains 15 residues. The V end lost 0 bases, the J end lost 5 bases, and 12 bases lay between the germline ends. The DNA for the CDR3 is TGTGCCAGCAGCGTAGCTCAGGGGTCGAACAATGAGCAGTTCTTC. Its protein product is CASSVAQGSNNEQFF.